The next 20 T cell receptor beta chains were all read from a single sample in a study of cytomegalovirus exposure and HLA in healthy donors (dated by TCRdb to between 2016 and 2019). Receptor amplification or capture employed the immunoSEQ multiplex PCR assay. For the multiplex PCR, a mixture combining 60 forward primers for TCR Vbeta segments and 13 reverse primers for TCR Jbeta segments was used. As stored in TCRdb, this immuneACCESS dataset retains in-frame rearrangements with V and J assigned. A fraction of the clones does not appear; measured against another copy, unresolved V genes explain less than half of the discrepancy, and the remainder lacks a known reason. The sample has 250,000 or so clones on record, around nine tenths of them singletons. The ten largest clones add up to about 1.7% of the sample. The sample comprised PBMCs. The receptors were sampled from a girl aged 2-10 years in good health and CMV-seronegative.

To note about this clone: The same CDR3 is also encoded by other DNA sequences in this sample. The chain couples TRBV27 to TRBJ2-7; D is possibly TRBD1 (5 bases). V was trimmed by 7 bases and J by 2 bases, leaving 12 bases between them. The CDR3 is 13 amino acids. Germline V gene lookup returns CDR1 MNHEY and CDR2 SMNVEV (reference sequence). CDR3 sequence: CASTSQATYEQYF. The CDR3, as DNA: TGTGCCAGCACCTCACAGGCTACCTACGAGCAGTACTTC.

This clone was counted once. The V call is TRBV6-4, the J call TRBJ1-5; tentative D call: TRBD1 (5 bases). V lost 4 bases and J lost 0, with 7 bases in between. CDR3 length: 14 residues. Germline V gene data show CDR1 as MRHNA and CDR2 as SNTAGT. The CDR3 nucleotides are TGTGCCAGCAGTGGGGGGGATAGCAATCAGCCCCAGCATTTT. It yields the protein CASSGGDSNQPQHF.

This rearrangement joins TRBV5-1 to TRBJ2-1, with D unresolved. This CDR3 region has 12 residues. Germline V gene sequence: CDR1 SGHRS, CDR2 YFSETQ. Trimming pared 0 bases from V and 7 bases from J, leaving 5 bases between. The CDR3 DNA reads as TGCGCCAGCAGCTTGGCATCAAATGAGCAGTTCTTC. Its protein product is CASSLASNEQFF.

The CDR3 here is CASSERGFGNTIYF. The CDR3 DNA reads as TGTGCCAGCAGTGAAAGGGGGTTTGGAAACACCATATATTTT. The V and J genes are TRBV6-1 and TRBJ1-3, with a possible D match to TRBD1 (6 bases). Germline V gene lookup returns CDR1 MNHNS and CDR2 SASEGT. Trimming left V 2 bases short and J 3 bases short, with 8 bases between. This CDR3 is 14 amino acids long.

The J gene is TRBJ2-5, the V gene TRBV4-1, with 12 bases matching TRBD1. From germline, CDR1 is MGHRA and CDR2 YSYEKL. This CDR3 is built from 19 residues. V was clipped by 2 bases and J by 4 bases; unmatched bases: 14. The CDR3, as DNA: TGCGCCAGCAGCCAACCAGGGATGGGACAGGGGGCGATAGGAGAGACCCAGTACTTC. It is translated as CASSQPGMGQGAIGETQYF.

The V gene is TRBV5-4, the J gene TRBJ2-3, with 8 nucleotides matching TRBD1. With 4 bases clipped from V and 1 base from J, the junction kept 2 bases outside the gene matches. Looked up from germline, CDR1 is SGHNT and CDR2 is YYREEE (reference sequence). CDR3 length: 14 amino acids. The CDR3 loop reads CASSPDRGTDTQYF. DNA of the CDR3: TGTGCCAGCAGCCCGGACAGGGGCACAGATACGCAGTATTTT.

DNA for the CDR3: TGTGCCAGCACCCCCCCAGGGAGGACTGAAGCTTTCTTT. Translating it yields CASTPPGRTEAFF. The gene calls are TRBV2 and TRBJ1-1, with D maybe TRBD1 (5 bases). There are 13 residues in the CDR3. Germline values: CDR1 SNHLY, CDR2 FYNNEI. V was trimmed by 7 bases and J by 5 bases, leaving 14 bases between them. Combining the CDR3 with reference TRBV2 and TRBJ1-1 gives the whole variable domain EPEVTQTPSHQVTQMGQEVILRCVPISNHLYFYWYRQILGQKVEFLVSFYNNEISEKSEIFDDQFSVERPDGSNFTLKIRSTKLEDSAMYFCASTPPGRTEAFFGQGTRLTVV.

The CDR3 reads CASSVTSYNEQFF. In nucleotides, the CDR3 is TGCGCCAGCAGCGTGACTAGCTACAATGAGCAGTTCTTC. V gene TRBV5-1 combines with J gene TRBJ2-1; the D gene is possibly TRBD2 (6 bases). V lost 4 bases and J lost 3, with 8 bases in between. Germline V gene data show CDR1 as SGHRS and CDR2 as YFSETQ. The CDR3 length is 13 residues.

This clone was seen only once. The gene calls are TRBV7-3 and TRBJ2-2, with a possible D match to TRBD1 (6 bases). Looked up from germline, CDR1 is SGHTA and CDR2 is FQGTGA. The CDR3 sequence is 13 residues long. Trimming took off 7 bases at V and 1 base at J, with 7 bases between the two ends. The CDR3 region has the DNA TGTGCCAGCACACAGGGGAACACCGGGGAGCTGTTTTTT. This codes for CASTQGNTGELFF.

In regard to this clone: The junction departs from germline at one end; a sequencing error may be responsible. V and J are TRBV7-9 and TRBJ1-1; 8 nucleotides line up with TRBD1. Germline CDR1 reads SEHNR; CDR2 reads FQNEAQ (reference sequence). This CDR3 has 17 residues. The CDR3 coding sequence is TGTTCCAGCAGGAATAGCCAGGCTATACAGGGGGACACTGAAGCTTTCTTT. This encodes CSSRNSQAIQGDTEAFF.

The chain couples TRBV28 to TRBJ1-4; no clear D gene. This CDR3 is 23 amino acids long. Deletions cut 4 bases from V and 8 bases from J, with 41 bases between. In germline, CDR1 is MDHEN, CDR2 SYDVKM. In DNA form, the CDR3 reads TGTGCCAGCAGTTCCCCCTGGCTCACACCGGGAGGAGGAGAAGGGCCTGACGGGGAAAAACTGTTTTTT. As protein: CASSSPWLTPGGGEGPDGEKLFF.

CDR3 region: CASSLGLLEQYF. The CDR3 DNA reads TGTGCCAGCAGCTTGGGGCTTTTAGAGCAGTACTTC. The J gene is TRBJ2-7, the V gene TRBV5-6; no definite D call. The V end was cut by 0 bases, the J end by 7 bases, with 8 bases between. Germline-derived CDR1 and CDR2 are SGHDT and YYEEEE. This CDR3 comprises 12 residues. Complete variable domain (other parts from reference TRBV5-6 and TRBJ2-7): DAGVTQSPTHLIKTRGQQVTLRCSPKSGHDTVSWYQQALGQGPQFIFQYYEEEERQRGNFPDRFSGHQFPNYSSELNVNALLLGDSALYLCASSLGLLEQYFGPGTRLTVT.

The V call is TRBV30, the J call TRBJ1-6; TRBD1 is a possible D gene (5 bases). The germline CDR1 and CDR2 sequences are GTSNPN and SVGIG (reference sequence). The CDR3 sequence is 14 residues long. The germline V and J ends were trimmed by 3 bases and 1 base, with 7 bases remaining between them. CDR3 protein: CAWSRVSYNSPLHF. Written as DNA, the CDR3 is TGTGCCTGGAGCAGGGTATCCTATAATTCACCCCTCCACTTT. The whole variable domain, remainder taken from reference TRBV30 and TRBJ1-6, is SQTIHQWPATLVQPVGSPLSLECTVEGTSNPNLYWYRQAAGRGLQLLFYSVGIGQISSEVPQNLSASRPQDRQFILSSKKLLLSDSGFYLCAWSRVSYNSPLHFGNGTRLTVT.

This rearrangement joins TRBV4-1 to TRBJ1-4; D is unresolved. CDR3 size: 18 residues. Between the trimmed V and J ends, which lost 2 bases and 7 bases, there was a span of 23 bases. CDR1 and CDR2 (germline): MGHRA, YSYEKL. CDR3 sequence (DNA): TGCGCCAGCAGCCAACTACATCTTCTTCGGGTCCACGCTGAAAAACTGTTTTTT. Translated, it gives CASSQLHLLRVHAEKLFF.

The V gene is TRBV7-2, the J gene TRBJ2-1; D gene ambiguous. V lost 3 bases and J lost 4, with 7 bases in between. The CDR3 extends over 13 amino acids. Germline-derived CDR1 and CDR2 are SGHTA and FQGNSA. The CDR3 coding sequence is TGTGCCAGCAGCTTCGAACGGTACAATGAGCAGTTCTTC. Its protein is CASSFERYNEQFF.

The DNA for the CDR3 is TGTGCCAGCAGCTTATTGACAGGAACCTACGAGCAGTACTTC. Translation: CASSLLTGTYEQYF. The J gene is TRBJ2-7, the V gene TRBV11-2; a weak D match, TRBD1 (6 bases). The CDR3 loop spans 14 amino acids. CDR1 SGHAT and CDR2 FQNNGV come from the germline V gene. V gave up 2 bases and J gave up 2 bases, with 10 bases separating them.

The gene calls are TRBV5-8 and TRBJ1-2; D gene uncertain. This CDR3 is built from 13 residues. V was clipped by 3 bases and J by 1 base, with 7 bases between them. Germline CDR1 reads SGHTS; CDR2 reads YDEGEE. The CDR3 bases are TGTGCCAGCAGCTCGGTACTTAACTATGGCTACACCTTC. Translation: CASSSVLNYGYTF. The variable domain in full, completed from reference TRBV5-8 and TRBJ1-2, reads EAGVTQSPTHLIKTRGQQATLRCSPISGHTSVYWYQQALGLGLQFLLWYDEGEERNRGNFPPRFSGRQFPNYSSELNVNALELEDSALYLCASSSVLNYGYTFGSGTRLTVV.

This clone was recorded only once. The chain links TRBV19 to TRBJ1-1, with D hard to call. V lost 1 base and J lost 4, with 10 bases in between. The germline V gene has CDR1 LNHDA and CDR2 SQIVND (reference sequence). The CDR3 covers 14 residues. In DNA form, the CDR3 reads TGTGCCAGTAGTATAGGGCCAAGAACCACTGAAGCTTTCTTT. Its translation: CASSIGPRTTEAFF.

The chain uses TRBV2 and TRBJ1-2, with 11 nucleotides matching TRBD1. The CDR3 runs to 14 residues. Germline lookup yields CDR1 SNHLY and CDR2 FYNNEI. Losses at the gene ends were 9 bases for V and 2 bases for J; bases not matched to a gene: 5. The CDR3 sequence: CARGQGAVNYGYTF. The CDR3 DNA reads TGTGCCAGAGGACAGGGGGCAGTCAACTATGGCTACACCTTC.

The chain employs TRBV7-2 and TRBJ2-7; TRBD1 agrees at 10 bases. Trimming took 0 bases from V and 4 from J; bases not matched to a gene: 9. Per germline, CDR1 SGHTA and CDR2 FQGNSA. The CDR3 has 17 residues. CDR3 sequence reads: CASSLAVSGTGAYEQYF. CDR3 in DNA: TGTGCCAGCAGCTTAGCAGTCTCCGGGACAGGGGCGTACGAGCAGTACTTC.